This passage covers 21 T cell receptor beta chains from one sample sequenced in a study of blood T cell repertoires in COVID-19. The table came from immunoSEQ multiplex PCR; TCRdb's copy has only in-frame clones and leaves some out. The sample consists of 9,500 to 13,000 clones, roughly 80% of them appearing once. The sequenced sample consisted of peripheral blood. The receptor set was obtained from a human donor in a cohort sampled during active COVID-19.

This sequence joins TRBV7-2 and TRBJ2-6, with 10 bases identical to TRBD2. The ends lost 5 bases at V and 2 bases at J; junction bases unmatched: 9. The CDR3 length is 18 residues. Germline values: CDR1 SGHTA, CDR2 FQGNSA. Written as DNA, the CDR3 is TGTGCCAGCAGCGCCCGTGGCCTAGCGGGAGCTGGGGCCAACGTCCTGACTTTC. Its protein product is CASSARGLAGAGANVLTF.

The rearrangement uses TRBV24-1 and TRBJ1-2; D gene unclear. V lost 9 bases, J lost 4 bases, and 11 bases lay in between. Germline CDR1 is KGHDR and CDR2 is SFDVKD. The CDR3 is 12 residues long. This CDR3 is CATQTLGYGYTF. In DNA form, the CDR3 reads TGTGCCACCCAGACATTGGGCTATGGCTACACCTTC.

In DNA, the CDR3 is TGTGCCAGCACGCAAGGGACAAGCGGAACCGGGGAGCTGTTTTTT. Translating it yields CASTQGTSGTGELFF. V gene TRBV2 combines with J gene TRBJ2-2, with TRBD1 as a possible D gene (6 bases). This CDR3 spans 15 amino acids. Trimming removed 7 bases from V and 5 bases from J, with 17 bases in between. Per germline, CDR1 SNHLY and CDR2 FYNNEI.

Here the CDR3 reads CASRPDSRNTGELFF. CDR3 nucleotide sequence: TGTGCCAGCAGACCCGACAGCCGGAACACCGGGGAGCTGTTTTTT. The gene calls are TRBV6-5 and TRBJ2-2; weak D call: TRBD1 (5 bases). The CDR3 loop spans 15 amino acids. The germline gives CDR1 MNHEY, CDR2 SVGAGI. Deletions cut 6 bases from V and 1 base from J, with 12 bases between.

This clone turned up a few times. The V call is TRBV10-2, the J call TRBJ1-1, with 9 positions matching TRBD1. The CDR3 has 15 residues. Germline assignment: CDR1 WSHSY and CDR2 SAAADI. The trim removed 0 bases at V and 7 bases at J, leaving 6 bases unmatched. The CDR3 sequence: CASSESTGGVSEAFF. Here the CDR3 DNA reads TGCGCCAGCAGTGAGTCGACAGGGGGAGTGAGTGAAGCTTTCTTT.

The CDR3 DNA reads as TGCGCCAGCAGCTTGGGACTAGCGGGGTACAATGAGCAGTTCTTC. It codes for CASSLGLAGYNEQFF. The rearrangement uses TRBV5-1 and TRBJ2-1, with 11 bases identical to TRBD2. Unmatched junction bases numbered 0, after V lost 0 bases and J lost 4 bases. CDR3 length equals 15 residues. Germline V CDR1 and CDR2: SGHRS, YFSETQ.

This clone was observed a single time. The chain links TRBV7-9 to TRBJ2-1; TRBD2 matches 11 bases. The germline CDR1 and CDR2 sequences are SEHNR and FQNEAQ (reference sequence). CDR3 length equals 17 residues. The ends lost 2 bases at V and 1 base at J; junction bases unmatched: 4. CDR3 loop: CASSLWGTSGSYNEQFF. CDR3 nucleotides: TGTGCCAGCAGCTTATGGGGGACTAGCGGATCCTACAATGAGCAGTTCTTC.

This CDR3 reads CASSQGQRLSTDTQYF. CDR3 coding DNA: TGTGCCAGCAGCCAGGGACAGCGACTTAGCACAGATACGCAGTATTTT. The rearrangement joins TRBV11-1 to TRBJ2-3, with 7 bases lining up with TRBD1. The CDR3 sequence is 16 residues long. V trimming: 5 bases; J trimming: 0 bases; junction bases outside the gene matches: 8. In germline, CDR1 is SGHAT, CDR2 FQDESV (reference sequence).

This chain links TRBV28 with TRBJ2-3, with TRBD2 matching 12 bases. The V gene end was trimmed by 6 bases and the J gene end by 2 bases; junction bases not matched to a gene: 6. The CDR3 sequence is 16 residues long. Germline loops: CDR1 MDHEN, CDR2 SYDVKM. The CDR3 DNA reads TGTGCCAGCAGATCAGGACTAGCGGGAATCACAGATACGCAGTATTTT. This codes for CASRSGLAGITDTQYF. The whole variable domain, remainder taken from reference TRBV28 and TRBJ2-3, is DVKVTQSSRYLVKRTGEKVFLECVQDMDHENMFWYRQDPGLGLRLIYFSYDVKMKEKGDIPEGYSVSREKKERFSLILESASTNQTSMYLCASRSGLAGITDTQYFGPGTRLTVL.

The sample holds a few counts of this clone. This chain links TRBV2 with TRBJ2-3; 9 bases agree with TRBD2. The CDR3 extends over 17 amino acids. Unmatched junction bases numbered 10, after V lost 4 bases and J lost 2 bases. Looked up from germline, CDR1 is SNHLY and CDR2 is FYNNEI. CDR3 residues: CASSVPISGSATDTQYF. In DNA, the CDR3 is TGTGCCAGCAGTGTTCCTATTAGCGGGAGTGCCACAGATACGCAGTATTTT.

The CDR3 loop reads CASSARLAGIGEQYF. In DNA form, the CDR3 reads TGTGCCAGCTCAGCGAGACTAGCGGGTATCGGGGAGCAGTACTTC. This sequence joins TRBV18 and TRBJ2-7, with 10 bases matching TRBD2. This CDR3 is 15 amino acids long. Per the germline V gene, CDR1 is KGHSH and CDR2 is LQKENI. The J segment lost 7 bases and the V segment lost 5 bases, leaving 11 bases of the junction unmatched.

A few counts support this clone. The V gene is TRBV18, the J gene TRBJ2-7, with D unresolved. The V and J ends lost 3 bases and 5 bases respectively, with 8 bases between them. Germline V lookup: CDR1 KGHSH, CDR2 LQKENI. This CDR3 comprises 12 residues. The CDR3 region has the DNA TGTGCCAGCTCACCCCAACGCGACGAGCAGTACTTC. This codes for CASSPQRDEQYF.

The table lists this clone with a few counts. The chain has TRBV18 and TRBJ1-2; D not resolved. The CDR3 sequence is 12 residues long. Trimming removed 3 bases at V and 8 bases at J, with 10 bases between. Germline V gene sequence: CDR1 KGHSH, CDR2 LQKENI. CDR3 in DNA: TGTGCCAGCTCACCCGGGGATGGAGGCTACACCTTC. Translation gives CASSPGDGGYTF.

This chain connects TRBV7-3 to TRBJ1-6; 10 bases align to TRBD1. The germline CDR1 and CDR2 sequences are SGHTA and FQGTGA. The CDR3 spans 15 residues. The junction had 7 bases not matched to a gene; V was cut back by 2 bases and J by 12 bases. CDR3 nucleotide sequence: TGTGCCAGCAGCTTAGGGCCCGGGACAGGGGTACCCCTCCACTTT. Translation: CASSLGPGTGVPLHF.

The rearrangement uses TRBV19 and TRBJ1-5, with 7 bases fitting TRBD1. CDR1 is LNHDA, CDR2 SQIVND, per germline (reference sequence). The V segment lost 3 bases and the J segment 6 bases; nucleotides outside the gene matches: 2. The CDR3 totals 13 residues. Written as DNA, the CDR3 is TGTGCCAGTAGTATCAGGGACAGTCAGCCCCAGCATTTT. Translated: CASSIRDSQPQHF.

The chain links TRBV27 to TRBJ2-5, with TRBD1 matching over 8 bases. In germline, CDR1 is MNHEY, CDR2 SMNVEV (reference sequence). CDR3 length: 14 residues. J was trimmed by 4 bases and V by 3 bases; bases with no gene match: 4. CDR3 coding DNA: TGTGCCAGCAGTTTCCACGGACAGGGAGAGACCCAGTACTTC. Protein: CASSFHGQGETQYF.

Only a few counts were recorded for this clone. This chain links TRBV10-3 with TRBJ2-2, with TRBD1 matching 7 bases. The junction had 10 bases not matched to a gene; V was cut back by 11 bases and J by 7 bases. This CDR3 spans 13 amino acids. Germline V gene data show CDR1 as ENHRY and CDR2 as SYGVKD. CDR3 loop: CAARTGPDGELFF. For the CDR3, the DNA is TGTGCCGCCCGGACAGGCCCCGACGGGGAGCTGTTTTTT.

V and J are TRBV7-8 and TRBJ2-2, with 10 bases matching TRBD1. Germline trimming cut 5 bases from V and 6 bases from J; bases unmatched to any gene: 3. The CDR3 is 14 amino acids. The V gene's germline CDR1 is SGHVS and CDR2 FQNEAQ. The CDR3 loop reads CASSKGTGAGELFF. For the CDR3, the DNA is TGTGCCAGCAGCAAAGGGACAGGGGCCGGGGAGCTGTTTTTT.

This chain connects TRBV5-5 to TRBJ2-3; 12 bases fit TRBD1. CDR3 length: 17 amino acids. Per germline, CDR1 SGHKS and CDR2 YYEKEE (reference sequence). Trimming at V came to 0 bases and at J to 4 bases, leaving 6 bases not matched to a gene. The CDR3 DNA sequence: TGTGCCAGCAGCTTGGCCCCGGGACAGGGGGCGGCAGATACGCAGTATTTT. The encoded protein is CASSLAPGQGAADTQYF.

The chain uses TRBV10-1 and TRBJ2-5; TRBD1 is a possible D gene (6 bases). Germline values: CDR1 WNHNN, CDR2 SYGVQD (reference sequence). Trimming took 0 bases from V and 4 from J, leaving 9 bases between them. This CDR3 is 14 amino acids long. The DNA for the CDR3 is TGCGCCAGCAGTGAGTCGAGGGGGTCAGAGACCCAGTACTTC. Protein sequence: CASSESRGSETQYF.

The CDR3 protein is CASSADITQYF. The CDR3, as DNA: TGTGCCAGCAGCGCTGACATAACCCAGTACTTC. The chain couples TRBV7-9 to TRBJ2-5; D uncertain. V was cut by 5 bases and J by 8 bases, with 9 bases left in between. The CDR3 length is 11 residues. Germline-derived CDR1 and CDR2 are SEHNR and FQNEAQ (reference sequence).